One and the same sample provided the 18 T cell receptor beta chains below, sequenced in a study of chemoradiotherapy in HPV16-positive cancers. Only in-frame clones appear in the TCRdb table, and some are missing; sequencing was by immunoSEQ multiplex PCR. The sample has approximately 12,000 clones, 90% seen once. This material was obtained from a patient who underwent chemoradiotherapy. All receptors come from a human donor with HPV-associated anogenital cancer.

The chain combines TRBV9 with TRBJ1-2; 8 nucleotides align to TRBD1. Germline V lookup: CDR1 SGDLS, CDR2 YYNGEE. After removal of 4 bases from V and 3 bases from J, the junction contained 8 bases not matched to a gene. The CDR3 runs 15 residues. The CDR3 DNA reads TGTGCCAGCAGCCTCTCGGACAGGGCCGACTATGGCTACACCTTC. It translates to CASSLSDRADYGYTF.

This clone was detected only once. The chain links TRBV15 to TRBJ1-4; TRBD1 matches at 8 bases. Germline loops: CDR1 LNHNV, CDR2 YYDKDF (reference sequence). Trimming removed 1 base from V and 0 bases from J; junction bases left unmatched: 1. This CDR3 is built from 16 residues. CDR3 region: CATSRVQGATNEKLFF. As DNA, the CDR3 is TGTGCCACCAGCAGAGTACAGGGGGCAACTAATGAAAAACTGTTTTTT.

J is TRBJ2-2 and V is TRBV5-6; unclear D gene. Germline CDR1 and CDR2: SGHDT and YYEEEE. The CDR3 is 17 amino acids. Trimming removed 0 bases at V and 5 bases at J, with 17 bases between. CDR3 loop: CASSLGETRRGTGELFF. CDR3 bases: TGTGCCAGCAGCTTGGGTGAGACCCGAAGAGGTACCGGGGAGCTGTTTTTT.

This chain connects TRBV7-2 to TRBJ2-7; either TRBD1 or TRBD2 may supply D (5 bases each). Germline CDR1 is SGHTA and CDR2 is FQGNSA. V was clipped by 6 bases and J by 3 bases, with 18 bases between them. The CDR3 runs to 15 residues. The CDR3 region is CASSYQPGAIYEQYF. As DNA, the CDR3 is TGTGCCAGCAGTTACCAGCCCGGGGCCATCTACGAGCAGTACTTC.

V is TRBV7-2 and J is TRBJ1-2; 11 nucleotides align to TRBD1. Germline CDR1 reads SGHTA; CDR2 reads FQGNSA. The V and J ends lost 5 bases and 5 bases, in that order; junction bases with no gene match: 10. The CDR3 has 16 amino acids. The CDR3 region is CASSLFSGTGGYGYTF. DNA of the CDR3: TGTGCCAGCAGCCTATTTTCCGGGACAGGGGGGTATGGCTACACCTTC.

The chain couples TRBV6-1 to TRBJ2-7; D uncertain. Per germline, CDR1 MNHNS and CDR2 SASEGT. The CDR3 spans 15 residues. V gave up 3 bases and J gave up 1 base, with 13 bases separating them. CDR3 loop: CASSERSRLSYEQYF. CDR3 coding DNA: TGTGCCAGCAGTGAGCGGTCTCGTTTATCCTACGAGCAGTACTTC.

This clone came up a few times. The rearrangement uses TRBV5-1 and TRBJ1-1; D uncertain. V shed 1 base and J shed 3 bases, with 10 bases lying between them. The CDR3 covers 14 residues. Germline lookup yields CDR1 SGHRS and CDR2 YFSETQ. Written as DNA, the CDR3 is TGCGCCAGCAGCTTGCAACCGGAACACACTGAAGCTTTCTTT. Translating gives CASSLQPEHTEAFF.

CDR3 loop: CASSPILSNQPQHF. Here the CDR3 DNA reads TGTGCCAGCAGCCCCATCCTTTCAAATCAGCCCCAGCATTTT. The chain has TRBV28 and TRBJ1-5; unclear D gene. V lost 6 bases, J lost 4 bases, and 13 bases lay in between. CDR1 is MDHEN, CDR2 SYDVKM, per germline. The CDR3 runs 14 residues.

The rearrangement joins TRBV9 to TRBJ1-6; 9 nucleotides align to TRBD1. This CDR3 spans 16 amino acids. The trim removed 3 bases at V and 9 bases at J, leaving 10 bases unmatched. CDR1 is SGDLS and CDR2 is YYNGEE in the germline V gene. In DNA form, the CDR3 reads TGTGCCAGCAGCGCGCCCGGACAGGGGAACGGTTCACCCCTCCACTTT. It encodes CASSAPGQGNGSPLHF.

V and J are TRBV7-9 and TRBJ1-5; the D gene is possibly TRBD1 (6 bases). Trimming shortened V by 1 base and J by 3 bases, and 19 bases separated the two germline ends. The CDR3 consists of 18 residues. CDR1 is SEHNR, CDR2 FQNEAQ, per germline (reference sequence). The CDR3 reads CASSLVRGGSGHNQPQHF. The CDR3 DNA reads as TGTGCCAGCAGCTTAGTGAGGGGAGGCTCGGGACACAATCAGCCCCAGCATTTT.

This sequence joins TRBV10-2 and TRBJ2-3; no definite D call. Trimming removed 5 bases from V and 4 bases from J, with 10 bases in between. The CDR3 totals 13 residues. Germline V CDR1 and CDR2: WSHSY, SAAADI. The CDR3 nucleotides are TGCGCCAGCAGTCTAGGAGCCCCAGATACGCAGTATTTT. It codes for CASSLGAPDTQYF.

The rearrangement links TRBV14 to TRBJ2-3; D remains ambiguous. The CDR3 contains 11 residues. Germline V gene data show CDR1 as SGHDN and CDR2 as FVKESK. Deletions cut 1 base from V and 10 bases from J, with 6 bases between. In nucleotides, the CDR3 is TGTGCCAGCAGCCAAGTCTTTCCGCAGTATTTT. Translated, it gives CASSQVFPQYF.

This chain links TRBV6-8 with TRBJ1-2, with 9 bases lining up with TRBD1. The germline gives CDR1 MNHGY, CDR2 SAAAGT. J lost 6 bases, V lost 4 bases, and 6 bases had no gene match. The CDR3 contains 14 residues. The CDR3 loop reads CASSSRTGADGYTF. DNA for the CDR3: TGTGCCAGCAGTTCCCGGACAGGGGCAGATGGCTACACCTTC.

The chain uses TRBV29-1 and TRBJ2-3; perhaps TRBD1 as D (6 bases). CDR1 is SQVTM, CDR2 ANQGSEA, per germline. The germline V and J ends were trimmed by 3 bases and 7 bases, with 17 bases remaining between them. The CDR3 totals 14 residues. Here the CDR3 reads CSVDQTGAAHTQYF. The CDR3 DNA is TGCAGCGTTGATCAGACAGGAGCAGCACATACGCAGTATTTT.

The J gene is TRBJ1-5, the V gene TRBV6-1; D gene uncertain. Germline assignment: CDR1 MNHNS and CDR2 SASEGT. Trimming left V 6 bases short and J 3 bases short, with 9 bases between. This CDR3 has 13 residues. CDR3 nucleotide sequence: TGTGCCAGCAGCCTCGACATCAATCAGCCCCAGCATTTT. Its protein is CASSLDINQPQHF.

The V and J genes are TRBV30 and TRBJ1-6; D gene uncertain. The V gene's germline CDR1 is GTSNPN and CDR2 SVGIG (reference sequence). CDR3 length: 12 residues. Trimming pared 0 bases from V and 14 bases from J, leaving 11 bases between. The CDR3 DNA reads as TGTGCCTGGAGTGTAATCGGTGGAACCCTCCACTTT. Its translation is CAWSVIGGTLHF.

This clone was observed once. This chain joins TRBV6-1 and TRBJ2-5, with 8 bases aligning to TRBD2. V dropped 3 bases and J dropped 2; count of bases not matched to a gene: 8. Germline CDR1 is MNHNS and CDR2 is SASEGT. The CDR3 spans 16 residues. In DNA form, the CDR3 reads TGTGCCAGCAGTGACCTAGGTCGGGGGGGACAAGAGACCCAGTACTTC. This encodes CASSDLGRGGQETQYF.

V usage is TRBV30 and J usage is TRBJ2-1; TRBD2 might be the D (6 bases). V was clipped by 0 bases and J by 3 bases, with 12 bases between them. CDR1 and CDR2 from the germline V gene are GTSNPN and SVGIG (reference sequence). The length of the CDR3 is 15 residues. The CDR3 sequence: CAWSVLAGYYNEQFF. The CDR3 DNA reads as TGTGCCTGGAGTGTACTGGCGGGGTACTACAATGAGCAGTTCTTC.